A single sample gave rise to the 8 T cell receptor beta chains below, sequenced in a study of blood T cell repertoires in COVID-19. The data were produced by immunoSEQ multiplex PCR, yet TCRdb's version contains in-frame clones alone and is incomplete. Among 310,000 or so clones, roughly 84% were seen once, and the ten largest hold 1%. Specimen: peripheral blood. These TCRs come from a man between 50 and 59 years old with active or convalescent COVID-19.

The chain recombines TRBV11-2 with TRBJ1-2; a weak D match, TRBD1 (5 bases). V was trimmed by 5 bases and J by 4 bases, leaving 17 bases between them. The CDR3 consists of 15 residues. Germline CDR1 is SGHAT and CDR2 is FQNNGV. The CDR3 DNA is TGTGCCAGCAGCCTAAGTTTGGCGCAGGGCTATGGCTACACCTTC. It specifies CASSLSLAQGYGYTF.

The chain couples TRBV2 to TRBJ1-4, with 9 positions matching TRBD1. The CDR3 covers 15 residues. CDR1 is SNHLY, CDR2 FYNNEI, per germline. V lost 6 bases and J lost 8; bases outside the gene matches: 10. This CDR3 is CASRGDRAGGEKLFF. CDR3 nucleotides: TGTGCCAGCAGGGGGGACAGGGCTGGAGGGGAAAAACTGTTTTTT.

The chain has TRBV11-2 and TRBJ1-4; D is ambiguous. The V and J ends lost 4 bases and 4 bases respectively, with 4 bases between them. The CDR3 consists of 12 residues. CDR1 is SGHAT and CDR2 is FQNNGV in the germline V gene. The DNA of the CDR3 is TGTGCCAGCAGCTCGGTTAATGAAAAACTGTTTTTT. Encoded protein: CASSSVNEKLFF.

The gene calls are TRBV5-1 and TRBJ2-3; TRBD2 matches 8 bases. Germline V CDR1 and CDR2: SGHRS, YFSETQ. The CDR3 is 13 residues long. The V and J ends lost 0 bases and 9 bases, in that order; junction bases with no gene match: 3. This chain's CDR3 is CASSLAGGETQYF. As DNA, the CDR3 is TGCGCCAGCAGCTTGGCGGGGGGGGAAACGCAGTATTTT. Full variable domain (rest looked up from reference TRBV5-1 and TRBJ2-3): KAGVTQTPRYLIKTRGQQVTLSCSPISGHRSVSWYQQTPGQGLQFLFEYFSETQRNKGNFPGRFSGRQFSNSRSEMNVSTLELGDSALYLCASSLAGGETQYFGPGTRLTVL.

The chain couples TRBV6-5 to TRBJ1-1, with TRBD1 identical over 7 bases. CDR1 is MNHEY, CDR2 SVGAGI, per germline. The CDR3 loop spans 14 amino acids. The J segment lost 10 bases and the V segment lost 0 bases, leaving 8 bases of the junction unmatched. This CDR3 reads CASSYSADRVTAFF. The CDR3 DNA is TGTGCCAGCAGTTACTCAGCCGACAGGGTCACAGCTTTCTTT.

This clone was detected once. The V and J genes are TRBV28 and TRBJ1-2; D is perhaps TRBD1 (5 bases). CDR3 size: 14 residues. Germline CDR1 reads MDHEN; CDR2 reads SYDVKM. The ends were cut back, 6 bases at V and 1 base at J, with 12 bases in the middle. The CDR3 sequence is CASRPQGFNYGYTF. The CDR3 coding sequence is TGTGCCAGCAGACCCCAGGGTTTTAACTATGGCTACACCTTC.

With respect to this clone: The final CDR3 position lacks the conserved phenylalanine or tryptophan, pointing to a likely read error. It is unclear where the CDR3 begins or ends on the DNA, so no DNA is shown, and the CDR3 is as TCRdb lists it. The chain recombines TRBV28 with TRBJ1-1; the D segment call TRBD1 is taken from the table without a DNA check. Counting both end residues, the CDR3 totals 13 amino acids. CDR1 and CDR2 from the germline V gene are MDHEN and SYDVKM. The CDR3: CASSLEGQGTPRV.

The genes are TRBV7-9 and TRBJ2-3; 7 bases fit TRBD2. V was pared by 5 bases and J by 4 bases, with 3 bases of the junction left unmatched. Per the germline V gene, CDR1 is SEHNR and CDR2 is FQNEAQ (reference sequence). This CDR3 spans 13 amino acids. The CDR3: CASSLRGADTQYF. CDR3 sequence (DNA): TGTGCCAGCAGCCTTCGGGGGGCAGATACGCAGTATTTT.